A selection of T cell receptor beta chains follows, all from one sample in a study of T cell changes during pregnancy in multiple sclerosis. Repertoires were generated with immunoSEQ multiplex PCR, while TCRdb's copy carries only in-frame clones and drops some. The sample yields around 50,000 clones, 85% to 95% seen once. This specimen was CD4+ T cells from peripheral blood mononuclear cells, taken after pregnancy. These receptors were taken from a female donor in good health, enrolled as a control in a pregnancy study. CDR3s include the opening cysteine and the closing phenylalanine or tryptophan. A D gene is named only where the DNA matches it firmly. Part of the rows lack a size; the others show once, few, many or a class for expanded clones.

d_call	v_call	j_call	clone_size	cdr3_length	cdr3_nt	cdr3_aa
NA	TRBV6-6	TRBJ1-1	NA	16	TGTGCCAGCACTCCGCCAACAGGGTGGGGGAACACTGAAGCTTTCTTT	CASTPPTGWGNTEAFF
NA	TRBV5-4	TRBJ2-1	NA	15	TGTGCCAGCAGCCATCGGGACTCCCTAGCTTTTAAGCAGTTCTTC	CASSHRDSLAFKQFF
NA	TRBV10-1	TRBJ1-5	NA	15	TGCGCCAGCAGTGATCGGCTAGCGGGTCCCTGGCCCCAGCATTTT	CASSDRLAGPWPQHF
TRBD1	TRBV5-1	TRBJ2-1	NA	14	TGCGCCAGCAGCTTGGGGACAGGCCTCAATGAGCAGTTCTTC	CASSLGTGLNEQFF
TRBD2	TRBV13	TRBJ2-3	NA	17	TGTGCCAGCAGCTCCCCGACTAGCGGGGGGGTCCCAGATACGCAGTATTTT	CASSSPTSGGVPDTQYF
TRBD1	TRBV19	TRBJ1-2	once	14	TGTGCCAGTACCTCCCCTGACAGGGCTCTAAGCTACACCTTC	CASTSPDRALSYTF
NA	TRBV28	TRBJ1-3	NA	16	TGTGCCAGCAGCAGGGGCTGGGGCCGGCCGGAGGACACCATATATTTT	CASSRGWGRPEDTIYF
TRBD1	TRBV15	TRBJ1-1	NA	13	TGTGCCACCAGCAGAGATGGGACAGGTAGAGCTTTCTTT	CATSRDGTGRAFF
NA	TRBV15	TRBJ2-7	few	17	TGTGCCACCAGCAGCGGGGCCCGCCTGGACAGTGCGTACGAGCAGTACTTC	CATSSGARLDSAYEQYF
NA	TRBV29-1	TRBJ1-2	NA	16	TGCAGCGTTCGGGGTGGCCCATCCCTAGGGCAACAAGGCTACACCTTC	CSVRGGPSLGQQGYTF
NA	TRBV7-9	TRBJ1-3	NA	15	TGTGCCAGCAGCTTTTTTGTGAAGGGGAGAAACACCATATATTTT	CASSFFVKGRNTIYF
TRBD2	TRBV4-2	TRBJ2-3	NA	17	TGTGCCAGCAGCCAAGGGACTAGCGGTACTAGCACAGATACGCAGTATTTT	CASSQGTSGTSTDTQYF
NA	TRBV9	TRBJ1-5	NA	15	TGTGCCAGCAGCGTAGGAGACTATAGCAATCAGCCCCAGCATTTT	CASSVGDYSNQPQHF
NA	TRBV12-5	TRBJ1-5	NA	15	TGTGCTAGTGGTTTGGTCCGGGGAAGCAATCAGCCCCAGCATTTT	CASGLVRGSNQPQHF
TRBD2	TRBV5-1	TRBJ2-7	NA	15	TGCGCCAGCAGCTTGGGACTAGCGACCGCACGCGAGCAGTACTTC	CASSLGLATAREQYF
NA	TRBV11-1	TRBJ1-1	NA	15	TGTGCCAGCAGCTTAGAAAGGACAGCGAACACTGAAGCTTTCTTT	CASSLERTANTEAFF
NA	TRBV7-2	TRBJ1-2	NA	14	TGTGCCAGCAGCCCCGAGGGAGATCCCTATGGCTACACCTTC	CASSPEGDPYGYTF
NA	TRBV7-9	TRBJ2-7	NA	12	TGTGCCAGCAGCTTAGGATTGGTCGGGCAGTACTTC	CASSLGLVGQYF